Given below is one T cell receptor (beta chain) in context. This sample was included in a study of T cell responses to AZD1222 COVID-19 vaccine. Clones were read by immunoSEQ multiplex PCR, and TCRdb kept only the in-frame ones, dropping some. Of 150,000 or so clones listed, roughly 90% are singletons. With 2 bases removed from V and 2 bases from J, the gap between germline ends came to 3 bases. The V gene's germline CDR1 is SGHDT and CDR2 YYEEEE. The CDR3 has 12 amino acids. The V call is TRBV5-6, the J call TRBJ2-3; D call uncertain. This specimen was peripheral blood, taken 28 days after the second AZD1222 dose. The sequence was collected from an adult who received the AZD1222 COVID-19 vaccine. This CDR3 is CASSFTTDTQYF. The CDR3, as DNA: TGTGCCAGCAGCTTTACCACAGATACGCAGTATTTT.